This is a list of T cell receptor beta chains from one sample in a study of cytomegalovirus exposure and HLA in healthy donors. Using immunoSEQ multiplex PCR, the repertoire was profiled, and TCRdb retains in-frame clones only, with some absent. The data show 85,000 to 100,000 clones, around 73% seen once. Sequencing was carried out using PBMCs. Receptors were obtained from an older woman in good health and CMV-seronegative. Each CDR3 is given with its conserved first and last residue. Each record gives: D gene, V gene, J gene, clone size, CDR3 DNA, CDR3 protein. The D gene is left open where the match is weak. Size tells how often a clone was seen (once, few, many) or the class of an expanded clone, and some rows leave it out.

-	TRBV11-2	TRBJ1-5	few	TGTGCCAGCAGCCCTGATCCAGGACAGCCCCAGCATTTT	CASSPDPGQPQHF
-	TRBV5-1	TRBJ2-2	once	TGCGCCAGCAGCTTGGAGGTAGGGAGCACCGGGGAGCTGTTTTTT	CASSLEVGSTGELFF
TRBD1	TRBV2	TRBJ2-7	-	TGTGCCAGCAGCCGACAGGGAACGGGCGAGCAGTACTTC	CASSRQGTGEQYF
-	TRBV6-5	TRBJ1-5	-	TGTGCCAGCAGTTACGGGGATTGGGGGGGCACTCAGCCCCAGCATTTT	CASSYGDWGGTQPQHF
-	TRBV10-3	TRBJ1-2	-	TGTGCCATTACGCCTAGACCAGGGACTTTTGACTACACCTTC	CAITPRPGTFDYTF
TRBD1	TRBV6-1	TRBJ2-7	-	TGTGCCAGCACCAGGACAGGGGGCAGGGAGCAGTACTTC	CASTRTGGREQYF
-	TRBV28	TRBJ1-2	-	TGTGCCAGCAGGGGAGCGACCCTGCAATATGGCTACACCTTC	CASRGATLQYGYTF
-	TRBV2	TRBJ1-1	-	TGTGCCAGTAGACAGGACTACACTGAAGCTTTCTTT	CASRQDYTEAFF
-	TRBV2	TRBJ1-3	-	TGTGCCAGCAGCCAGGGACAAAACTCTGGAAACACCATATATTTT	CASSQGQNSGNTIYF
TRBD1	TRBV20-1	TRBJ1-2	once	TGCAGGTACAGGGGGCAGGATGGCTACACCTTC	CRYRGQDGYTF
TRBD1	TRBV6-5	TRBJ2-5	-	TGTGCCAGCAGTGGACAGGGCCAAGAGACCCAGTACTTC	CASSGQGQETQYF
TRBD1	TRBV27	TRBJ1-2	-	TGTGCCAGCAGTTCATGGACAGGGAACTATGGCTACACCTTC	CASSSWTGNYGYTF
-	TRBV27	TRBJ1-2	-	TGTGCCAGCAGTGGGGCCTGGGGGGACTATGGCTACACCTTC	CASSGAWGDYGYTF
-	TRBV6-6	TRBJ2-7	-	TGTGCCAGCGGGGCGCCTGACTCCTACGAGCAGTACTTC	CASGAPDSYEQYF
TRBD2	TRBV29-1	TRBJ2-7	-	TGCAGCGTATCATGGACTAGCGCCGGCTACGAGCAGTACTTC	CSVSWTSAGYEQYF
-	TRBV30	TRBJ2-2	-	TGTGCCTGGAGAATCACTAGTCTTGGCACCGGGGAGCTGTTTTTT	CAWRITSLGTGELFF
-	TRBV19	TRBJ2-3	-	TGTGCCAGTAGCCTAGGGAGGACAGATACGCAGTATTTT	CASSLGRTDTQYF
TRBD1	TRBV15	TRBJ1-1	-	TGTGCCACCAGCCCGGACAGGGGAAACACTGAAGCTTTCTTT	CATSPDRGNTEAFF
-	TRBV7-9	TRBJ2-7	-	TGTGCCAGCAGCTTAGGGGCAGGGGAGTTCGAGCAGTACTTC	CASSLGAGEFEQYF
-	TRBV28	TRBJ2-7	-	TGTGCCAGCAGAACAGGAGCAACTTACGAGCAGTACTTC	CASRTGATYEQYF
-	TRBV29-1	TRBJ1-2	-	TGCAGCGTTGAAGATCAAGGAGACTATGGCTACACCTTC	CSVEDQGDYGYTF
-	TRBV10-2	TRBJ2-1	-	TGCGCCAGCAGATCAGGGGAAAATGAGCAGTTCTTC	CASRSGENEQFF
TRBD1	TRBV19	TRBJ2-1	-	TGTGCCAGCCTTCGGGGGACAGGGGGTAGGAATGAGCAGTTCTTC	CASLRGTGGRNEQFF
-	TRBV5-3	TRBJ1-1	-	TGTGCCAGAAGCTTGAAACAGGGAAAAACTGCGGCCACTGAAGCTTTCTTT	CARSLKQGKTAATEAFF
TRBD1	TRBV19	TRBJ1-1	few	TGTGCCAGTAGTGAATCGAACCTCCCTCGGACAGGGAACACTGAAGCTTTCTTT	CASSESNLPRTGNTEAFF
-	TRBV6-5	TRBJ1-2	-	TGTGCCAGCAGTTACTGGCGCGGGGGGGACGGCTACACCTTC	CASSYWRGGDGYTF
TRBD1	TRBV29-1	TRBJ1-2	-	TGCAGCGTTGAAAACCCCAGGGACAGGAGTTCTTATGGCTACACCTTC	CSVENPRDRSSYGYTF
-	TRBV5-6	TRBJ1-5	-	TGTGCCAGCAGCTTTACGGGGGGCGCGGGTCAGCCCCAGCATTTT	CASSFTGGAGQPQHF
TRBD1	TRBV5-6	TRBJ2-1	-	TGTGCCAGCAGCTTGGTAGACAGGGGTGGCAATGAGCAGTTCTTC	CASSLVDRGGNEQFF
-	TRBV30	TRBJ2-5	-	TGTGCCTGGGGGAGTGGAGGGCAAGAGACCCAGTACTTC	CAWGSGGQETQYF
-	TRBV11-2	TRBJ2-3	-	TGTGCCAGCAGCTTAGGCGGGAGAGGGGGGGATACGCAGTATTTT	CASSLGGRGGDTQYF
TRBD2	TRBV7-9	TRBJ2-7	-	TGTGCCAGCAGCTCGGGGACTAGCCAATACGAGCAGTACTTC	CASSSGTSQYEQYF